Listed here are 14 T cell receptor beta chains from one sample, sequenced in a study of T-cell reconstitution after alpha-beta-depleted transplantation in children. Preparation of the TCRbeta library was carried out with unique molecular identifiers. TCRdb fed the PCR reads into MiXCR, producing one record per CDR3 protein. The sample holds about 980,000 distinct CDR3 sequences, about 29% seen once. The sample in question was PBMCs, mostly from graft donor cells, obtained 360 days after TCRalphabeta/CD19-depleted stem cell transplant. The receptors were sampled from a boy under three years old who had a stem cell transplant for SCID, so the T cells may come from the graft donor.

This sequence joins TRBV12-3 or TRBV12-4 and TRBJ2-5; TRBD2 aligns across 10 bases. Losses at the gene ends were 6 bases for V and 2 bases for J; bases not matched to a gene: 9. The CDR3 contains 16 residues. The CDR3 DNA is TGTGCCAGCAGGTCTAGCGGGGGCGGTCCTCAAGAGACCCAGTACTTC. Its translation: CASRSSGGGPQETQYF.

The genes are TRBV29-1 and TRBJ1-1; D gene unclear. Per the germline V gene, CDR1 is SQVTM and CDR2 is ANQGSEA. V was shortened by 4 bases and J by 0 bases, with 9 bases between the two germline ends. The CDR3 spans 13 residues. CDR3 bases: TGCAGCGTTGCACATCTAATGAACACTGAAGCTTTCTTT. The encoded protein is CSVAHLMNTEAFF.

A word on this clonotype: A much more abundant neighbour one base away suggests this may be a read error. This chain links TRBV7-6 with TRBJ2-1; D may correspond to TRBD1 or TRBD2 (5 bases each). From germline, CDR1 is SGHVS and CDR2 FNYEAQ. V dropped 0 bases and J dropped 2 bases, with 8 bases sitting between them. The CDR3 is made up of 15 amino acids. CDR3 protein: CASSLARDPYNEQFF. The CDR3 DNA reads as TGTGCCAGCAGCTTAGCCCGGGACCCCTACAATGAGCAGTTCTTC.

The genes are TRBV7-3 and TRBJ2-1; D may be TRBD1 or TRBD2 (5 bases each). The CDR3 length is 12 residues. V was cut by 5 bases and J by 10 bases, with 12 bases left in between. CDR1 and CDR2 (germline): SGHTA, FQGTGA. CDR3 region: CASSPWDGEQFF. In DNA, the CDR3 is TGTGCCAGCAGCCCCTGGGACGGAGAGCAGTTCTTC.

There are a few counts of this clonotype. The chain couples TRBV5-6 to TRBJ2-1; D not certain. Trimming cost V 0 bases and J 6 bases, with 10 bases left between them. Germline V gives CDR1 SGHDT, CDR2 YYEEEE. There are 14 residues in the CDR3. The CDR3 sequence: CASSLDQIVNEQFF. CDR3 DNA: TGTGCCAGCAGCTTGGACCAGATAGTCAATGAGCAGTTCTTC.

V usage is TRBV6-1 and J usage is TRBJ1-5; no clear D. CDR3 length equals 13 residues. Between the trimmed V and J ends, which lost 8 bases and 3 bases, there was a span of 11 bases. In germline, CDR1 is MNHNS, CDR2 SASEGT. CDR3 bases: TGTGCCAGCGCGCAGACCCTCAATCAGCCCCAGCATTTT. Its translation is CASAQTLNQPQHF.

In its sample, this clonotype was seen a few times. CDR3 coding DNA: TGTGCCAGCAGTTTACTCTTCAGGGGTTCTGGGGCCAACGTCCTGACTTTC. Translation gives CASSLLFRGSGANVLTF. The J gene is TRBJ2-6, the V gene TRBV28; the D gene is possibly TRBD1 (6 bases). From germline, CDR1 is MDHEN and CDR2 SYDVKM. This CDR3 contains 17 residues. V dropped 2 bases and J dropped 1 base, with 12 bases sitting between them.

Written as DNA, the CDR3 is TGCAGCGCCTTGGGGGAGGGTCAGCCCCAGCATTTT. Protein: CSALGEGQPQHF. The chain couples TRBV29-1 to TRBJ1-5; possible D gene TRBD1, 5 bases. The V end lost 7 bases, the J end lost 6 bases, and 13 bases lay between the germline ends. CDR3 length equals 12 residues. Per germline, CDR1 SQVTM and CDR2 ANQGSEA.

This rearrangement joins TRBV5-1 to TRBJ2-2, with 7 bases fitting TRBD2. Per the germline V gene, CDR1 is SGHRS and CDR2 is YFSETQ. V trimming: 1 base; J trimming: 4 bases; junction bases outside the gene matches: 16. The CDR3 covers 19 residues. The CDR3 nucleotides are TGCGCCAGCAGCTTGTGGACGAGTCTTTTCGGCGGGGGCACCGGGGAGCTGTTTTTT. Translating gives CASSLWTSLFGGGTGELFF.

This clonotype was detected a few times. This CDR3 is CASSMEGVAKNIQYF. The CDR3 DNA reads as TGTGCCAGTAGTATGGAAGGGGTGGCCAAAAACATTCAGTACTTC. This chain links TRBV19 with TRBJ2-4, with D perhaps matching TRBD1 (5 bases). Germline V CDR1 and CDR2: LNHDA, SQIVND (reference sequence). CDR3 size: 15 residues. V lost 3 bases and J lost 1, with 10 bases in between.

The J gene is TRBJ1-6, the V gene TRBV4-1; TRBD1 is a possible D gene (5 bases). This CDR3 is built from 16 residues. Germline V gives CDR1 MGHRA, CDR2 YSYEKL. V lost 2 bases to trimming and J lost 7 bases, with 15 bases between them. In DNA form, the CDR3 reads TGCGCCAGCAGCCAAACGACAGATCCTCGAAATTCACCCCTCCACTTT. Residues: CASSQTTDPRNSPLHF.

This clonotype was seen just once. The rearrangement links TRBV5-1 to TRBJ2-1, with D tentatively TRBD1 (5 bases). CDR3 length equals 15 residues. The V gene lost 7 bases and the J gene lost 1 base, with 15 bases spanning the gap. The germline CDR1 and CDR2 sequences are SGHRS and YFSETQ. The CDR3 region is CASHPLRGSYNEQFF. Here the CDR3 DNA reads TGCGCCAGCCACCCGCTTAGGGGTTCCTACAATGAGCAGTTCTTC.

This sequence joins TRBV27 and TRBJ2-3; the D gene is possibly TRBD2 (6 bases). The CDR3 totals 15 residues. The germline CDR1 and CDR2 sequences are MNHEY and SMNVEV (reference sequence). Deletions cut 10 bases from V and 0 bases from J, with 17 bases between. The CDR3 sequence: CATLGGGGSTDTQYF. The CDR3 nucleotides are TGTGCCACCCTCGGGGGAGGTGGGAGCACAGATACGCAGTATTTT.

The table lists this clonotype with a few counts. The rearrangement uses TRBV20-1 and TRBJ1-2; D is undetermined. Trimming took 6 bases from V and 6 from J, leaving 11 bases between them. The germline CDR1 and CDR2 sequences are DFQATT and SNEGSKA (reference sequence). This CDR3 has 11 residues. The CDR3 region has the DNA TGCAGTGCCAGTGTAGCTAATGGCTACACCTTC. Protein: CSASVANGYTF.